These 2 T cell receptor beta chains were sequenced from one sample in a study of identical twins. TCRdb re-called the 5' RACE reads through MiXCR, storing one row per CDR3 protein. The table records fewer than 550,000 distinct CDR3 sequences, 12% to 15% of them present only once. These data were likewise used in another study, on yellow fever vaccine responses in identical twins.

The sequenced material came from CD4+ T cells sorted from blood. Receptor source: a woman aged 18-35 years in good health.

This clonotype was seen many times. The genes are TRBV5-1 and TRBJ2-1; a weak D match, TRBD1 (6 bases). CDR1 SGHRS and CDR2 YFSETQ come from the germline V gene. The CDR3 loop spans 14 amino acids. Trimming cost V 3 bases and J 8 bases, with 15 bases left between them. CDR3 in DNA: TGCGCCAGCAGCTCCCCTTCGAGGGGGTATGAGCAGTTCTTC. Translation: CASSSPSRGYEQFF.

The chain links TRBV12-3 or TRBV12-4 to TRBJ2-1; D possibly uses TRBD1 or TRBD2 (6 bases each). The CDR3 extends over 15 amino acids. Trimming removed 6 bases at V and 6 bases at J, with 18 bases between. CDR3 in amino acids: CASSPGGQRSNEQFF. The CDR3 DNA follows: TGTGCCAGCAGCCCCGGGGGCCAGCGGTCCAATGAGCAGTTCTTC.